Presented here are 30 T cell receptor beta chains from one specimen sequenced in a study of blood T cells in healthy people across ages. Together with a sample-barcoded 5' primer, a J-beta primer mix was included in a second PCR lasting about 6 to 11 cycles. MiXCR was run by TCRdb on the 5' RACE reads, yielding one entry per CDR3 protein. In the table there are roughly 800,000 distinct CDR3 sequences, about 62% of which are singletons. The specimen sequenced was blood. Receptors originate from a man aged 25 to 40 in good health.

This clonotype was observed a few times. The chain employs TRBV29-1 and TRBJ2-3, with D perhaps matching TRBD1 or TRBD2 (5 bases each). The V end lost 3 bases, the J end lost 7 bases, and 14 bases lay between the germline ends. CDR1 and CDR2 (germline): SQVTM, ANQGSEA. CDR3 length: 13 amino acids. The CDR3, as DNA: TGCAGCGTTGAGCTGGGACCCGGGAATACGCAGTATTTT. This gives the protein CSVELGPGNTQYF.

This clonotype has just one count. This sequence joins TRBV11-2 and TRBJ2-1; D may match TRBD1 or TRBD2 (7 bases each). The CDR3 length is 16 residues. Germline CDR1 and CDR2: SGHAT and FQNNGV. V gave up 0 bases and J gave up 8 bases, with 17 bases separating them. In DNA, the CDR3 is TGTGCCAGCAGCTTAGAGCCCAGGGGGGGAATAGATGAGCAGTTCTTC. This codes for CASSLEPRGGIDEQFF.

This chain joins TRBV7-6 and TRBJ2-1; TRBD2 agrees at 8 bases. The junction had 14 bases not matched to a gene; V was cut back by 5 bases and J by 8 bases. CDR1 SGHVS and CDR2 FNYEAQ come from the germline V gene. The CDR3 sequence is 16 residues long. The CDR3 spells CASSPGTSGSGDEQFF. In nucleotides, the CDR3 is TGTGCCAGCAGCCCCGGGACTAGTGGGTCGGGGGATGAGCAGTTCTTC.

This CDR3 is CASSPKAGADTQYF. The CDR3 DNA sequence: TGTGCCAGCAGCCCTAAAGCTGGGGCAGATACGCAGTATTTT. The J gene is TRBJ2-3, the V gene TRBV9; no firm D call. Trimming shortened V by 4 bases and J by 4 bases, and 13 bases separated the two germline ends. CDR1 and CDR2 (germline): SGDLS, YYNGEE. This CDR3 has 14 residues.

This clonotype has a handful of counts. The chain combines TRBV29-1 with TRBJ2-3; D is perhaps TRBD2 (7 bases). Germline V gene data show CDR1 as SQVTM and CDR2 as ANQGSEA. V shed 7 bases and J shed 2 bases, with 19 bases lying between them. The CDR3 spans 15 residues. CDR3 in amino acids: CSALGEAGHTDTQYF. The DNA of the CDR3 is TGCAGCGCCCTCGGCGAAGCGGGACACACAGATACGCAGTATTTT.

This clonotype was counted only a few times. V usage is TRBV7-9 and J usage is TRBJ1-6; TRBD1 is a possible D gene (5 bases). The germline CDR1 and CDR2 sequences are SEHNR and FQNEAQ (reference sequence). The CDR3 length is 14 residues. Trimming took off 1 base at V and 7 bases at J, with 8 bases between the two ends. CDR3 sequence reads: CASSLGQINSPLHF. As DNA, the CDR3 is TGTGCCAGCAGCTTAGGACAGATCAATTCACCCCTCCACTTT. Based on the CDR3 plus reference TRBV7-9 and TRBJ1-6, the full variable domain is DTGVSQNPRHKITKRGQNVTFRCDPISEHNRLYWYRQTLGQGPEFLTYFQNEAQLEKSRLLSDRFSAERPKGSFSTLEIQRTEQGDSAMYLCASSLGQINSPLHFGNGTRLTVT.

V and J are TRBV7-9 and TRBJ2-4, with D perhaps matching TRBD2 (6 bases). CDR3 size: 16 residues. V was clipped by 4 bases and J by 1 base, with 14 bases between them. Per germline, CDR1 SEHNR and CDR2 FQNEAQ (reference sequence). CDR3 loop: CASSSLLARAKNIQYF. The CDR3 DNA reads TGTGCCAGCAGCTCTTTACTAGCCAGGGCCAAAAACATTCAGTACTTC.

The V and J genes are TRBV4-2 and TRBJ2-3, with D maybe TRBD1 (6 bases). Germline loops: CDR1 LGHNA, CDR2 YNFKEQ. With 1 base removed from V and 0 bases from J, the gap between germline ends came to 11 bases. The CDR3 covers 16 residues. The CDR3 region is CASSQGSGASTDTQYF. The CDR3 coding sequence is TGTGCCAGCAGCCAAGGGTCAGGGGCTAGCACAGATACGCAGTATTTT.

The chain joins TRBV24-1 to TRBJ1-5; D perhaps matches TRBD1 (5 bases). The length of the CDR3 is 14 residues. Trimming cost V 2 bases and J 7 bases, with 11 bases left between them. Germline lookup yields CDR1 KGHDR and CDR2 SFDVKD. The CDR3 reads CATSDYWGDQPQHF. In nucleotides, the CDR3 is TGTGCCACCAGTGATTATTGGGGGGACCAGCCCCAGCATTTT.

J is TRBJ2-7 and V is TRBV12-3 or TRBV12-4; D unclear. The V gene lost 5 bases and the J gene lost 6 bases, with 17 bases spanning the gap. The CDR3 is made up of 14 amino acids. CDR3 region: CASSLPMDGGEQYF. The CDR3 DNA reads TGTGCCAGCAGTCTCCCTATGGACGGCGGCGAGCAGTACTTC.

V is TRBV4-2 and J is TRBJ2-1; tentative D call: TRBD1 (6 bases). V dropped 3 bases and J dropped 0 bases, with 12 bases sitting between them. Germline CDR1 is LGHNA and CDR2 is YNFKEQ. There are 16 residues in the CDR3. CDR3 residues: CASSQLTGSSYNEQFF. The CDR3 DNA follows: TGTGCCAGCAGCCAGCTGACAGGTAGCTCCTACAATGAGCAGTTCTTC.

This clonotype was counted only a few times. The V gene is TRBV21-1, the J gene TRBJ1-2. TRBV21-1 is assigned pseudogene status. The CDR3 covers 12 residues. The CDR3 is CASSKVGGGYTF. The CDR3, as DNA: TGTGCCAGCAGCAAAGTGGGAGGCGGCTACACCTTC.

This sequence joins TRBV7-9 and TRBJ2-3; 7 bases line up with TRBD2. The V gene's germline CDR1 is SEHNR and CDR2 FQNEAQ (reference sequence). The ends lost 3 bases at V and 7 bases at J; junction bases unmatched: 13. This CDR3 has 16 residues. The CDR3 sequence is CASSFQRDSQRNTQYF. The DNA for the CDR3 is TGTGCCAGCAGCTTTCAGCGGGACTCCCAACGAAATACGCAGTATTTT.

This clonotype showed up just a few times. This rearrangement joins TRBV15 to TRBJ2-7; TRBD2 agrees at 7 bases. Germline-derived CDR1 and CDR2 are LNHNV and YYDKDF (reference sequence). This CDR3 comprises 17 residues. Trimming took 1 base from V and 2 from J; bases not matched to a gene: 11. The CDR3 nucleotides read TGTGCCACCAGCAGAGCTAGAGCGAGCGGGACGACCTACGAGCAGTACTTC. It yields the protein CATSRARASGTTYEQYF. The whole variable domain, remainder taken from reference TRBV15 and TRBJ2-7, is DAMVIQNPRYQVTQFGKPVTLSCSQTLNHNVMYWYQQKSSQAPKLLFHYYDKDFNNEADTPDNFQSRRPNTSFCFLDIRSPGLGDTAMYLCATSRARASGTTYEQYFGPGTRLTVT.

The rearrangement links TRBV7-9 to TRBJ1-2; a weak D match, TRBD1 (5 bases). Trimming stripped 6 bases from V and 5 bases from J, with 19 bases between. The CDR3 extends over 15 amino acids. CDR1 SEHNR and CDR2 FQNEAQ come from the germline V gene (reference sequence). The CDR3 region is CASSSNRDGLYGYTF. DNA of the CDR3: TGTGCCAGCAGTTCAAACCGGGACGGCCTTTATGGCTACACCTTC.

The chain is built from TRBV11-2 and TRBJ1-2; D ambiguous. The CDR3 totals 14 residues. The germline V and J ends were trimmed by 1 base and 5 bases, with 11 bases remaining between them. Germline V lookup: CDR1 SGHAT, CDR2 FQNNGV. CDR3 sequence (DNA): TGTGCCAGCAGCTTAGCCGGGAACTCGTATGGCTACACCTTC. Protein: CASSLAGNSYGYTF. Supplemented by reference TRBV11-2 and TRBJ1-2, the full variable domain reads EAGVAQSPRYKIIEKRQSVAFWCNPISGHATLYWYQQILGQGPKLLIQFQNNGVVDDSQLPKDRFSAERLKGVDSTLKIQPAKLEDSAVYLCASSLAGNSYGYTFGSGTRLTVV.

The V and J genes are TRBV9 and TRBJ1-2, with 7 bases aligning to TRBD1. Germline V gene lookup returns CDR1 SGDLS and CDR2 YYNGEE. V lost 0 bases to trimming and J lost 6 bases; unmatched junction nucleotides: 5. CDR3 length: 14 residues. The CDR3 region is CASSVVKGANGYTF. CDR3 coding DNA: TGTGCCAGCAGCGTAGTAAAGGGGGCGAATGGCTACACCTTC.

V and J are TRBV18 and TRBJ1-2, with 10 nucleotides matching TRBD1. CDR3 length: 16 amino acids. With V trimmed by 0 bases and J by 5 bases, 6 bases remained unmatched. Germline assignment: CDR1 KGHSH and CDR2 LQKENI. The CDR3, as DNA: TGTGCCAGCTCACCACCGGGACAGGGGACGGGATATGGCTACACCTTC. It encodes CASSPPGQGTGYGYTF.

This clonotype was observed a few times. The chain couples TRBV4-2 to TRBJ1-6; D remains ambiguous. The V end was cut by 1 base, the J end by 10 bases, with 11 bases between. Germline loops: CDR1 LGHNA, CDR2 YNFKEQ. The CDR3 covers 14 residues. The CDR3 sequence is CASSQGGFGSPLHF. The CDR3 region has the DNA TGTGCCAGCAGCCAAGGGGGTTTCGGATCACCCCTCCACTTT.

This chain links TRBV5-1 with TRBJ2-5; TRBD2 is a possible D gene (5 bases). Germline V gene sequence: CDR1 SGHRS, CDR2 YFSETQ. Trimming removed 4 bases from V and 4 bases from J, with 14 bases in between. CDR3 size: 14 residues. This CDR3 reads CASSGLHGSETQYF. The CDR3 nucleotides read TGCGCCAGCAGCGGACTCCATGGGTCAGAGACCCAGTACTTC. Based on the CDR3 plus reference TRBV5-1 and TRBJ2-5, the full variable domain is KAGVTQTPRYLIKTRGQQVTLSCSPISGHRSVSWYQQTPGQGLQFLFEYFSETQRNKGNFPGRFSGRQFSNSRSEMNVSTLELGDSALYLCASSGLHGSETQYFGPGTRLLVL.

The chain links TRBV12-3 or TRBV12-4 to TRBJ2-1; 7 bases are shared with TRBD2. V shed 3 bases and J 5 bases; nucleotides not matched to a gene: 7. The CDR3 is made up of 15 amino acids. CDR3 in DNA: TGTGCCAGCAGTTTGGGGAGCGGGGAAAACAATGAGCAGTTCTTC. Translated, it gives CASSLGSGENNEQFF.

The V call is TRBV6-1, the J call TRBJ2-3; no firm D call. Germline assignment: CDR1 MNHNS and CDR2 SASEGT. V was clipped by 9 bases and J by 7 bases, with 11 bases between them. This CDR3 contains 11 residues. CDR3 coding DNA: TGTGCCAGTTCTATTCTCCATACGCAGTATTTT. Protein product: CASSILHTQYF.

Note on this clonotype: This may be a read error, as it is one base from a much larger clone. The V and J genes are TRBV5-6 and TRBJ2-7; D is unclear. The CDR3 is made up of 12 amino acids. The germline gives CDR1 SGHDT, CDR2 YYEEEE. As DNA, the CDR3 is TGTACCAGCAGCCACTCCGACCGAGAGCAGTACTTC. It encodes CTSSHSDREQYF. The whole variable domain, filled in from reference TRBV5-6 and TRBJ2-7, reads DAGVTQSPTHLIKTRGQQVTLRCSPKSGHDTVSWYQQALGQGPQFIFQYYEEEERQRGNFPDRFSGHQFPNYSSELNVNALLLGDSALYLCTSSHSDREQYFGPGTRLTVT.

The chain is built from TRBV7-9 and TRBJ2-5; D remains ambiguous. Trimming removed 2 bases from V and 5 bases from J, with 15 bases in between. The germline V gene has CDR1 SEHNR and CDR2 FQNEAQ (reference sequence). The CDR3 has 15 amino acids. The CDR3 DNA reads as TGTGCCAGCAGCTTATTGGATCTAGGGTGGGAGACCCAGTACTTC. Its protein product is CASSLLDLGWETQYF.

In the case of this clonotype: One junction end disagrees with the germline gene, perhaps due to a read error. V usage is TRBV3-1 and J usage is TRBJ1-2, with 7 bases aligning to TRBD1. The CDR3 runs to 17 residues. Germline-derived CDR1 and CDR2 are LGHDT and YNNKEL (reference sequence). Here the CDR3 DNA reads TGTGCCAGCAGCGAAGAGGGTTCCGGGACAGCTAACTATGGCTACACCTTC. Protein: CASSEEGSGTANYGYTF.

The chain recombines TRBV7-2 with TRBJ2-1; possible D gene TRBD2, 6 bases. Trimming took off 4 bases at V and 5 bases at J, with 15 bases between the two ends. This CDR3 is 15 amino acids long. Germline loops: CDR1 SGHTA, CDR2 FQGNSA. DNA of the CDR3: TGTGCCAGCAGCTCCGGGGGACGGATTGACAATGAGCAGTTCTTC. Residues: CASSSGGRIDNEQFF.

This clonotype showed up just a few times. The chain uses TRBV12-3 or TRBV12-4 and TRBJ1-1; a weak D match, TRBD1 (6 bases). V dropped 5 bases and J dropped 1 base, with 8 bases sitting between them. The CDR3 is made up of 13 amino acids. The CDR3 sequence: CASSPGANTEAFF. As DNA, the CDR3 is TGTGCCAGCAGTCCAGGGGCGAACACTGAAGCTTTCTTT.

The chain is built from TRBV12-3 or TRBV12-4 and TRBJ1-1, with TRBD1 matching 9 bases. Trimming cost V 6 bases and J 3 bases; bases outside gene matches: 8. CDR3 length: 15 residues. CDR3 nucleotides: TGTGCCAGCAGGAGGACAGGGGCGGCCCACACTGAAGCTTTCTTT. Amino acids: CASRRTGAAHTEAFF.

This clonotype was seen a handful of times. The chain couples TRBV13 to TRBJ2-5; TRBD1 might be the D (6 bases). The V gene's germline CDR1 is PRHDT and CDR2 FYEKMQ (reference sequence). V lost 3 bases, J lost 11 bases, and 22 bases lay in between. The CDR3 sequence is 15 residues long. The CDR3 here is CASSFDRLEYNEQYF. CDR3 bases: TGTGCCAGCAGCTTCGACAGGTTAGAATACAATGAGCAGTACTTC.

A few counts support this clonotype. This chain uses TRBV7-2 with TRBJ1-1; 7 bases are shared with TRBD1. The CDR3 covers 16 residues. The germline CDR1 and CDR2 sequences are SGHTA and FQGNSA. The V and J ends lost 1 base and 8 bases, in that order; junction bases with no gene match: 13. CDR3 nucleotides: TGTGCCAGCAGCTTAGTACCCCTTCCGGGGACAGAAGAAGCTTTCTTT. Translating gives CASSLVPLPGTEEAFF.